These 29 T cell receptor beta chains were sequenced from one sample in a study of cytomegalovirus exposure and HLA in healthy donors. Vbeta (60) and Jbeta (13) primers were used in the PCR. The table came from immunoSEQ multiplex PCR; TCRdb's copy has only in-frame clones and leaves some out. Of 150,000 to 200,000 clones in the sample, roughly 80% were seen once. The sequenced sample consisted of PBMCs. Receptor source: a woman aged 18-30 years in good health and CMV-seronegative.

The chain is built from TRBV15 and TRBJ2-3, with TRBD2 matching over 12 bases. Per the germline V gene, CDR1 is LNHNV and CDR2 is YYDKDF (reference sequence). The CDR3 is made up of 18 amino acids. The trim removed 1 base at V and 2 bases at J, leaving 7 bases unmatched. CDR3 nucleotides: TGTGCCACCAGCAGAGGGCCCCGACTAGCGGGGGTCACAGATACGCAGTATTTT. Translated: CATSRGPRLAGVTDTQYF.

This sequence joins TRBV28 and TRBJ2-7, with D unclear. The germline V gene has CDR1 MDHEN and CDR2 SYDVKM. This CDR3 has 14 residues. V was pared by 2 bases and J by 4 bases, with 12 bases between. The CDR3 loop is CASSLNTPEYEQYF. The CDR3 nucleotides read TGTGCCAGCAGTTTAAATACCCCTGAGTACGAGCAGTACTTC.

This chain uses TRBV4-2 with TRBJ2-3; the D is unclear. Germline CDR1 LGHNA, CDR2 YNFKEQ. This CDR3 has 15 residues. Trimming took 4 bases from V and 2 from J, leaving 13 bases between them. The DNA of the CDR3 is TGTGCCAGCAGCCTTAACGGGTGGATCACAGATACGCAGTATTTT. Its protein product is CASSLNGWITDTQYF.

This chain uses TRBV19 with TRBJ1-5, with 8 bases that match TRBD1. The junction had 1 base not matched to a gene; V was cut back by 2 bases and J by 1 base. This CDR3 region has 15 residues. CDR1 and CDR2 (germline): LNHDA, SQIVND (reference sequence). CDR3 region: CASSIRQGSNQPQHF. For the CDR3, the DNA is TGTGCCAGTAGTATACGACAGGGGAGCAATCAGCCCCAGCATTTT. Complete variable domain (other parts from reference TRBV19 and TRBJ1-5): DGGITQSPKYLFRKEGQNVTLSCEQNLNHDAMYWYRQDPGQGLRLIYYSQIVNDFQKGDIAEGYSVSREKKESFPLTVTSAQKNPTAFYLCASSIRQGSNQPQHFGDGTRLSIL.

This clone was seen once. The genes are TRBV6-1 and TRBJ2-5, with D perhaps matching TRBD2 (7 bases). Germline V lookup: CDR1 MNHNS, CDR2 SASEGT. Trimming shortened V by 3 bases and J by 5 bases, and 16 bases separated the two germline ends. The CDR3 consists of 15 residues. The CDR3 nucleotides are TGTGCCAGCAGTGACTGGGGGGGCTCATCCGAGACCCAGTACTTC. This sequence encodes CASSDWGGSSETQYF.

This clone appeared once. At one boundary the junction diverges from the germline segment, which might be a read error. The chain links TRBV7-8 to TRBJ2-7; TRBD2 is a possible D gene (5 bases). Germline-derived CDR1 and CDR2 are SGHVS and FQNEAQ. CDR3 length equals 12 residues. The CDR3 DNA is TGTGCCAGCAGCTTAGCGGGCCTAGCTGAACTCTTC. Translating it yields CASSLAGLAELF.

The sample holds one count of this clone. CDR3 loop: CASSLERGSGELFF. DNA for the CDR3: TGTGCCAGCAGCTTAGAGAGGGGGTCCGGGGAGCTGTTTTTT. The chain employs TRBV7-3 and TRBJ2-2, with D possibly TRBD1 on 6 matching bases. Between the trimmed V and J ends, which lost 2 bases and 6 bases, there was a span of 10 bases. CDR1 and CDR2 (germline): SGHTA, FQGTGA. This CDR3 has 14 residues.

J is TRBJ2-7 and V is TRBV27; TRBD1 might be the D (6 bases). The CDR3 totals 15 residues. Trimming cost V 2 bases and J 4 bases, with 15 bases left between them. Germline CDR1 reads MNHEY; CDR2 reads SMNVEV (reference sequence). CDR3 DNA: TGTGCCAGCAGTTTACGGGTAGGGGGTACATACGAGCAGTACTTC. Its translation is CASSLRVGGTYEQYF.

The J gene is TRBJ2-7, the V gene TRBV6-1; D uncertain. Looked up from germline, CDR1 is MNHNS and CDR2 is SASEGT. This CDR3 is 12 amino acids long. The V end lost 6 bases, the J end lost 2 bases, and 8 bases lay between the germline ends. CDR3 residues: CASRIDTYEQYF. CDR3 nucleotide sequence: TGTGCCAGCAGAATTGACACCTACGAGCAGTACTTC.

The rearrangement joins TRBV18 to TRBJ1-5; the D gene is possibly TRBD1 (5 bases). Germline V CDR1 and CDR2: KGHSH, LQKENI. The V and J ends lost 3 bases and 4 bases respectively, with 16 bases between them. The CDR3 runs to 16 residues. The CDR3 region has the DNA TGTGCCAGCTCACCGGACATGGTCGGTGTTAATCAGCCCCAGCATTTT. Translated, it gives CASSPDMVGVNQPQHF.

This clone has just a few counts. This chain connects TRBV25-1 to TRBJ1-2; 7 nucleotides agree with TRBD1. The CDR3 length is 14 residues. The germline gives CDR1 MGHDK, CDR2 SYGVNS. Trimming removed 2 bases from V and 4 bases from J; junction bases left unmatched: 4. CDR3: CASSEVGQTYGYTF. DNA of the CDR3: TGTGCCAGCAGTGAAGTGGGACAGACCTATGGCTACACCTTC.

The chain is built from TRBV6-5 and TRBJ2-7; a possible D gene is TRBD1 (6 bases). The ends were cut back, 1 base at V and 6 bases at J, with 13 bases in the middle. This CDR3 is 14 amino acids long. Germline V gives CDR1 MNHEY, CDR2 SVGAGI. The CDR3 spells CASSYLPWGPEQYF. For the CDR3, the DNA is TGTGCCAGCAGTTACTTACCCTGGGGGCCCGAGCAGTACTTC.

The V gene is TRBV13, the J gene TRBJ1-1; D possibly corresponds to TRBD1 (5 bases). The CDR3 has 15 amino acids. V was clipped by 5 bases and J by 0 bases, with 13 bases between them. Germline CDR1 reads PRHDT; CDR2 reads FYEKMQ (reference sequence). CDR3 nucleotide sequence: TGTGCCAGCAGCCCTTGGGGGGTGATGAACACTGAAGCTTTCTTT. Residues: CASSPWGVMNTEAFF.

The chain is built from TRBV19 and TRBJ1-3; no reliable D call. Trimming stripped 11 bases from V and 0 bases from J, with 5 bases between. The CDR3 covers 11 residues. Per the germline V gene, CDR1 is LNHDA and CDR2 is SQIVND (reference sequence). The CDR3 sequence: CAGGSGNTIYF. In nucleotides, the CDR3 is TGTGCCGGAGGCTCTGGAAACACCATATATTTT.

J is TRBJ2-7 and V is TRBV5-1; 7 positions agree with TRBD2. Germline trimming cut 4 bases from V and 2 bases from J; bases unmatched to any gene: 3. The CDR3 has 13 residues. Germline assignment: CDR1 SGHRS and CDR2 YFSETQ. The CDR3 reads CASSPRGAYEQYF. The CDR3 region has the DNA TGCGCCAGCAGCCCCCGGGGGGCCTACGAGCAGTACTTC.

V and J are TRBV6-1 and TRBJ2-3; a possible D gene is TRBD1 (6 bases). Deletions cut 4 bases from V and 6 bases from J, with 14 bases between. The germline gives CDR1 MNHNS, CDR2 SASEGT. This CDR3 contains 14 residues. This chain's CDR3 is CASSGGTWVDTQYF. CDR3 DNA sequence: TGTGCCAGCAGTGGGGGGACATGGGTTGATACGCAGTATTTT.

CDR3 amino acids: CASSTGTSGNNEQFF. DNA for the CDR3: TGTGCCAGCAGCACCGGGACTAGCGGGAACAATGAGCAGTTCTTC. The chain joins TRBV7-7 to TRBJ2-1; 13 bases fit TRBD2. CDR1 and CDR2 from the germline V gene are SSHAT and FNYEAQ (reference sequence). V lost 5 bases, J lost 5 bases, and 3 bases stayed unmatched. This CDR3 has 15 amino acids.

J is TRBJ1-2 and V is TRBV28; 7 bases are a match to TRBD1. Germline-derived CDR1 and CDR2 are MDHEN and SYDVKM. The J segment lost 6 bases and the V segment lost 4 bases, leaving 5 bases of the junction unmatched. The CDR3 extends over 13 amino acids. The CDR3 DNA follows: TGTGCCAGCAGTTCACCCCAGGGGGATGGCTACACCTTC. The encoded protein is CASSSPQGDGYTF.

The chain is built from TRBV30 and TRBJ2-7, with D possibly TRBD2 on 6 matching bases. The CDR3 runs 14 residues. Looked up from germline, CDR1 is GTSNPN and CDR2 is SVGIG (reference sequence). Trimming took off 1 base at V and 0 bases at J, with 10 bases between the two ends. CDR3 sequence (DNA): TGTGCCTGGAGTGCCAGCGGGTACTCCTACGAGCAGTACTTC. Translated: CAWSASGYSYEQYF.

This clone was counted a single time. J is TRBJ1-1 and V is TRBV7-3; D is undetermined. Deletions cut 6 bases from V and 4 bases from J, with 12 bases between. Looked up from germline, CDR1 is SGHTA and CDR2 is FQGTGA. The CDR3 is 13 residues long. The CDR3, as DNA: TGTGCCAGCAGTTCCAGACTAACCACTGAAGCTTTCTTT. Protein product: CASSSRLTTEAFF.

The CDR3: CASSPIGGGHNEQFF. DNA for the CDR3: TGTGCCAGCAGCCCCATCGGGGGAGGCCACAATGAGCAGTTCTTC. The genes are TRBV11-3 and TRBJ2-1; weak D call: TRBD2 (6 bases). The CDR3 is 15 amino acids. Looked up from germline, CDR1 is SGHNT and CDR2 is YENEEA. The V end was cut by 5 bases, the J end by 5 bases, with 16 bases between.

The CDR3 DNA reads as TGTGCCAGCAGCCAATCCCGGACAACTGGAAACACCATATATTTT. Encoded protein: CASSQSRTTGNTIYF. The chain recombines TRBV9 with TRBJ1-3; maybe TRBD1 (5 bases). With 4 bases removed from V and 2 bases from J, the gap between germline ends came to 13 bases. Per germline, CDR1 SGDLS and CDR2 YYNGEE. The CDR3 length is 15 residues.

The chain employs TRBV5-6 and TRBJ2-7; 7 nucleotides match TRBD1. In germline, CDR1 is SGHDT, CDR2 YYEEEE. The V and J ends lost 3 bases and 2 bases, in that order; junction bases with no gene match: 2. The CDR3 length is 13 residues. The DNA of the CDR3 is TGTGCCAGCAGCTCGGGACAGACCTACGAGCAGTACTTC. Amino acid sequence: CASSSGQTYEQYF.

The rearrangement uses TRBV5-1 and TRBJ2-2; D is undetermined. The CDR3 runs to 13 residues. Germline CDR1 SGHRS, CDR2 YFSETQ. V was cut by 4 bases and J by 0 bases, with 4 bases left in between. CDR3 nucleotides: TGCGCCAGCAGCACAGCGAACACCGGGGAGCTGTTTTTT. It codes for CASSTANTGELFF.

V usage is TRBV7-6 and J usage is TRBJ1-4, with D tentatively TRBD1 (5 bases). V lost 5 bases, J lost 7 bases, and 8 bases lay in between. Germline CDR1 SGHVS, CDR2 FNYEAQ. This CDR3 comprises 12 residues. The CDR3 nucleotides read TGTGCCAGCAGCCCCGGGGGTGAAAAACTGTTTTTT. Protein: CASSPGGEKLFF.

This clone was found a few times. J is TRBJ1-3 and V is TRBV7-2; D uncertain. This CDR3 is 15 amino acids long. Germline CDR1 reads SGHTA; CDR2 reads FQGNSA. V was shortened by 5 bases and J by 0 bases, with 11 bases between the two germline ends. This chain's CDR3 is CASSPQTGSGNTIYF. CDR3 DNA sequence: TGTGCCAGCAGCCCTCAAACGGGCTCTGGAAACACCATATATTTT. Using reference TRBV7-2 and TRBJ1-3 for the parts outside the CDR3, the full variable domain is GAGVSQSPSNKVTEKGKDVELRCDPISGHTALYWYRQSLGQGLEFLIYFQGNSAPDKSGLPSDRFSAERTGGSVSTLTIQRTQQEDSAVYLCASSPQTGSGNTIYFGEGSWLTVV.

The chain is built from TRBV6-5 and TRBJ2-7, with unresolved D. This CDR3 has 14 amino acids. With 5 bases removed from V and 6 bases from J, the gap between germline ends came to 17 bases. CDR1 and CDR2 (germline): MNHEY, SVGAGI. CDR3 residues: CASSPAYDSGEQYF. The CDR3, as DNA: TGTGCCAGCAGTCCCGCATACGACTCGGGCGAGCAGTACTTC.

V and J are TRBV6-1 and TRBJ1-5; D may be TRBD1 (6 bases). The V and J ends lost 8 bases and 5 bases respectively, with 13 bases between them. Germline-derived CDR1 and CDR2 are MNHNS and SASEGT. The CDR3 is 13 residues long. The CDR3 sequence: CASSGEPYQPQHF. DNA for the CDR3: TGTGCCAGCTCAGGGGAGCCCTATCAGCCCCAGCATTTT.

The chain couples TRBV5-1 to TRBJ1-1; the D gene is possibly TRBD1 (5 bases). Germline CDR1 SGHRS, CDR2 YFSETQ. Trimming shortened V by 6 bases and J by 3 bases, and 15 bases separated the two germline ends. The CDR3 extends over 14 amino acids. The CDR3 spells CASTFRGGDTEAFF. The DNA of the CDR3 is TGCGCCAGCACCTTCCGGGGGGGAGACACTGAAGCTTTCTTT.